Given below is one T cell receptor beta chain in context. What it recognizes is unknown. This entry is derived from a study of post-analysis software for immune sequencing data. Researchers reported that TCR beta cDNA libraries carried unique molecular identifiers. MiXCR was run by TCRdb on the PCR reads, yielding one entry per CDR3 protein. This table has 750,000 to 950,000 distinct CDR3 sequences, just over 45% appearing once. Overall study results and limits: The five TRBV segments detected at higher frequency in patients than in controls included TRBV5-6, TRBV5-1 and TRBV20-1.

Germline CDR1 is SGHTA and CDR2 is FQGTGA. Trimming pared 5 bases from V and 2 bases from J, leaving 9 bases between. The CDR3 consists of 13 residues. The TCR was taken from a girl aged 5-17 years with multiple sclerosis. V and J are TRBV7-3 and TRBJ1-1, with D uncertain. The source material was blood. The chain's CDR3 is CASSQDVNTEAFF. The CDR3, as DNA: TGTGCCAGCAGCCAAGACGTAAACACTGAAGCTTTCTTT.